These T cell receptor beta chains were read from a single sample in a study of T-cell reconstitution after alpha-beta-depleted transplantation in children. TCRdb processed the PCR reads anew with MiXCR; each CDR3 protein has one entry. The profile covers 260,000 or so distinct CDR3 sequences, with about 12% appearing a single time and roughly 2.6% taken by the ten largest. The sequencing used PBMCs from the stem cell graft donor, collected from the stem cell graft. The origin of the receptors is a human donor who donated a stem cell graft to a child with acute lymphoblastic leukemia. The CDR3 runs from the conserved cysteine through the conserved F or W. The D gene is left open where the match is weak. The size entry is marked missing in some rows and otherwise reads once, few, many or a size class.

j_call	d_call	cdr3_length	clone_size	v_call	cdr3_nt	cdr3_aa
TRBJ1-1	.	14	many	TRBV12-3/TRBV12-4	TGTGCCAGCAGTTTAGGGGTAGTGAACACTGAAGCTTTCTTT	CASSLGVVNTEAFF
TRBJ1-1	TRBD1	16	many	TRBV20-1	TGCAGTGCTAGAGTTATCGTGGGACAGTTGAACACTGAAGCTTTCTTT	CSARVIVGQLNTEAFF
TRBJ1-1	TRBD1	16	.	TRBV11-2	TGTGCCAGCAGCTCGAACACAGGGGGCGCGTACGCTGAAGCTTTCTTT	CASSSNTGGAYAEAFF
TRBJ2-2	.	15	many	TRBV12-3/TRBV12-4	TGTGCCAGCAGTTTATCAGATCCTAACACCGGGGAGCTGTTTTTT	CASSLSDPNTGELFF
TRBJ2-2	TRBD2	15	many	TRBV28	TGTGCCAGCAGTCCGTTAGCGGGGAACACCGGGGAGCTGTTTTTT	CASSPLAGNTGELFF
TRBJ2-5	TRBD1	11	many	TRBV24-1	TGTGCCGTCGGGACAGCAGGGACCCAGTACTTC	CAVGTAGTQYF
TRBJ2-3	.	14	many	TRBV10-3	TGTGCCATCAGTGAGTCGGATCCCACAGATACGCAGTATTTT	CAISESDPTDTQYF
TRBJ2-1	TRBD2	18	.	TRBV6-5	TGTGCCAGCAGTTCGACTGGCGGGAGGCCGAGCTCCTACAATGAGCAGTTCTTC	CASSSTGGRPSSYNEQFF
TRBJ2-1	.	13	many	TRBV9	TGTGCCAGCAGCGTAGTTTCAGGGAGGGAGCAGTTCTTC	CASSVVSGREQFF
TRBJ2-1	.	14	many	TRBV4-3	TGCGCCAGCAGCCAAAGGACGCCATACAATGAGCAGTTCTTC	CASSQRTPYNEQFF
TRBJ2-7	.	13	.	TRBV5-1	TGCGCCAGCAGCTTGGGTCCAGCCTCCGAGCAGTACTTC	CASSLGPASEQYF
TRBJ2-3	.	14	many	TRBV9	TGTGCCAGCAGCGCGGGCGGTAGCACAGATACGCAGTATTTT	CASSAGGSTDTQYF
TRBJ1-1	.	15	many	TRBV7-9	TGTGCCAGCAGCTCACGGAACGTTCCGAACACTGAAGCTTTCTTT	CASSSRNVPNTEAFF
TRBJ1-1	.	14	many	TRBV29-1	TGCAGCGTTGAGCCCGGGGCAGCGAACACTGAAGCTTTCTTT	CSVEPGAANTEAFF
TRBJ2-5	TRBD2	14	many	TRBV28	TGTGCCAGCAGTTCTAGCGGGAACTATCAGACCCAGTACTTC	CASSSSGNYQTQYF
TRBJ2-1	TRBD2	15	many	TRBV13	TGTGCCAGCAGCTCCACTAGCGGGGGGCACAATGAGCAGTTCTTC	CASSSTSGGHNEQFF